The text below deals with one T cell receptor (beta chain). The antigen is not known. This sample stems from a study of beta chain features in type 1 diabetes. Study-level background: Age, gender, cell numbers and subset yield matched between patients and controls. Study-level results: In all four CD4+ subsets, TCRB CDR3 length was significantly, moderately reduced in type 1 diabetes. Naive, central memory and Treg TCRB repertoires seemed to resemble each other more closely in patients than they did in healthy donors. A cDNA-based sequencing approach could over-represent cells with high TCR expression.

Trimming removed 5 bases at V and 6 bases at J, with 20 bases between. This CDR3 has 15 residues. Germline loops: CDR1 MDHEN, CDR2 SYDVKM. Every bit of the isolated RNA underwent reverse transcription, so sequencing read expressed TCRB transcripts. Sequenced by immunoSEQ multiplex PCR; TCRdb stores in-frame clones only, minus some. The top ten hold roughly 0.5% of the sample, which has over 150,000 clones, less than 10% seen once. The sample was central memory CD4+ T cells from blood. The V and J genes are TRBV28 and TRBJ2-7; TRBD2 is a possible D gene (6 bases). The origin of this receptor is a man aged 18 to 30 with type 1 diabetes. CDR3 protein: CASSPPGLRAGEQYF. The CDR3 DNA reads TGTGCCAGCAGTCCGCCGGGACTCCGGGCCGGCGAGCAGTACTTC.